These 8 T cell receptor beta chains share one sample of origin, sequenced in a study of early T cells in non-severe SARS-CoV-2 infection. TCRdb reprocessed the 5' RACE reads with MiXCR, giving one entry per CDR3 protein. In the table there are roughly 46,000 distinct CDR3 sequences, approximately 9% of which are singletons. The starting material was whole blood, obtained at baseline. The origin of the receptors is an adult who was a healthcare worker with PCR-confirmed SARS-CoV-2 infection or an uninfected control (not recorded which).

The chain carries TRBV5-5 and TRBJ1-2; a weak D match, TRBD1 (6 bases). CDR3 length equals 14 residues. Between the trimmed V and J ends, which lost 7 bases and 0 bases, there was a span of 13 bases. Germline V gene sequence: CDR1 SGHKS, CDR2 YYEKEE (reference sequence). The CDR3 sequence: CASRQSGANYGYTF. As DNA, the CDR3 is TGTGCCAGCCGCCAATCAGGGGCTAACTATGGCTACACCTTC.

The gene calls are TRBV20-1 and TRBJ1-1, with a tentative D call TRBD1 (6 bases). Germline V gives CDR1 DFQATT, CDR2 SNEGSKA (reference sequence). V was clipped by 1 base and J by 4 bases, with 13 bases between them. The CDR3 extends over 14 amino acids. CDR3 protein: CSARGQQGSTEAFF. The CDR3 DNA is TGCAGTGCTAGAGGGCAACAGGGTAGCACTGAAGCTTTCTTT.

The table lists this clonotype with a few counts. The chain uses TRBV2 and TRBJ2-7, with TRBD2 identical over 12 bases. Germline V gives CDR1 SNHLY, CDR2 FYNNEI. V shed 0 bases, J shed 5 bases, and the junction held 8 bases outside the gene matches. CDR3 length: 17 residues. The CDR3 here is CASSEATRLAGAHEQYF. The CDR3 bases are TGTGCCAGCAGTGAAGCCACCCGACTAGCGGGAGCCCACGAGCAGTACTTC.

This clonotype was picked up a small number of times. CDR3 coding DNA: TGCAGTGCTGCCGGGACTAGTACCTACAATGAGCAGTTCTTC. This sequence encodes CSAAGTSTYNEQFF. The gene calls are TRBV20-1 and TRBJ2-1; 8 bases fit TRBD2. V was pared by 5 bases and J by 2 bases, with 5 bases of the junction left unmatched. The CDR3 is 14 amino acids. The germline V gene encodes CDR1 DFQATT and CDR2 SNEGSKA (reference sequence).

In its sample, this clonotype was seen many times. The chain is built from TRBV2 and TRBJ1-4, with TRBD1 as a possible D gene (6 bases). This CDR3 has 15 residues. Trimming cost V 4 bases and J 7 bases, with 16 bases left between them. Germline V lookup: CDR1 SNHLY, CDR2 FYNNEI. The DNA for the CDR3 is TGTGCCAGCAGTGGCCTCAGGGGAGGAGGTGAAAAACTGTTTTTT. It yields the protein CASSGLRGGGEKLFF.

CDR3 sequence reads: CASSSTGVDTEAFF. CDR3 DNA sequence: TGTGCCAGCAGCTCCACAGGGGTTGACACTGAAGCTTTCTTT. The V gene is TRBV7-9, the J gene TRBJ1-1; 7 bases match TRBD1. From germline, CDR1 is SEHNR and CDR2 FQNEAQ (reference sequence). J lost 3 bases, V lost 4 bases, and 5 bases had no gene match. This CDR3 is built from 14 residues. Full variable domain (remainder filled in from reference TRBV7-9 and TRBJ1-1): DTGVSQNPRHKITKRGQNVTFRCDPISEHNRLYWYRQTLGQGPEFLTYFQNEAQLEKSRLLSDRFSAERPKGSFSTLEIQRTEQGDSAMYLCASSSTGVDTEAFFGQGTRLTVV.

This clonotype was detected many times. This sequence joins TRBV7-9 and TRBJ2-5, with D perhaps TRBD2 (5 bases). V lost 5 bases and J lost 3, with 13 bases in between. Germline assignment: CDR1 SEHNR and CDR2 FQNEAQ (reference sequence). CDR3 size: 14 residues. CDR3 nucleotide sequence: TGTGCCAGCAGCCTCCGCGCCGGGGAAGAGACCCAGTACTTC. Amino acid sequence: CASSLRAGEETQYF.

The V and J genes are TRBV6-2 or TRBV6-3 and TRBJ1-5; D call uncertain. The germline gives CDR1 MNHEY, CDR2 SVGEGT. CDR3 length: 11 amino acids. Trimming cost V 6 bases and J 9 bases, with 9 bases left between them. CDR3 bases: TGTGCCAGCAGGTCACAACCGCCCCAGCATTTT. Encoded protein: CASRSQPPQHF.